Reported below is one T cell receptor beta chain. TCRdb's table, derived via immunoSEQ multiplex PCR, lists solely in-frame clones and lacks some. The table lists 120,000 or so clones, around 82% of them singletons, with approximately 17% in the top ten. This record comes from a study of blood T cell repertoires in COVID-19. About the research overall: Spain, Italy and the United States supplied samples that represented acute and convalescent COVID-19.

Material: peripheral blood. This TCR derives from a man aged 25-45 years with COVID-19, enrolled during active disease.

CDR3 nucleotide sequence: TGCGCCAGCAGCTTGGAGGGGGACAGTACTAACTATGGCTACACCTTC. It yields the protein CASSLEGDSTNYGYTF. The rearrangement links TRBV5-1 to TRBJ1-2; the match to TRBD1 covers 7 bases. Germline CDR1 reads SGHRS; CDR2 reads YFSETQ. The trim removed 0 bases at V and 0 bases at J, leaving 5 bases unmatched. CDR3 size: 16 residues.